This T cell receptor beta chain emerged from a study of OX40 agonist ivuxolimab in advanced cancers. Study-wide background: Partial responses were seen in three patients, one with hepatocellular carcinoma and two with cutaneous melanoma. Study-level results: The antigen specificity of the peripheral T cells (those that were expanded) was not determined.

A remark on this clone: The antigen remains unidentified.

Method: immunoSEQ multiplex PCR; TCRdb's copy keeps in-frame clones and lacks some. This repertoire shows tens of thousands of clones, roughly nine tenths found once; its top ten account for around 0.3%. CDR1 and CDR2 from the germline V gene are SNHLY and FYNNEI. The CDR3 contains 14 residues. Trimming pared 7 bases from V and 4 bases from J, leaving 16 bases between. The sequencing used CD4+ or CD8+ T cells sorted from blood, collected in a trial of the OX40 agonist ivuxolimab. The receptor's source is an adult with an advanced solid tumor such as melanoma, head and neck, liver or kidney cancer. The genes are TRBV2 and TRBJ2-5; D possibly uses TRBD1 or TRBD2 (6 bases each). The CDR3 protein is CASTLRRGTETQYF. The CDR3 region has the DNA TGTGCCAGCACCCTTCGGAGGGGGACAGAGACCCAGTACTTC.